This entry lists 12 T cell receptor beta chains sequenced from one sample in a study of T cell changes during pregnancy in multiple sclerosis. Data came from immunoSEQ multiplex PCR; TCRdb stores just in-frame clones and leaves some out. The table shows some 93,000 clones, with 85% to 95% occurring only once. Sample: peripheral blood, taken after pregnancy. Receptors originate from a female donor with multiple sclerosis, enrolled in a pregnancy study.

The J gene is TRBJ2-2, the V gene TRBV5-1; no firm D call. Per the germline V gene, CDR1 is SGHRS and CDR2 is YFSETQ. The CDR3 extends over 16 amino acids. V was trimmed by 2 bases and J by 6 bases, leaving 17 bases between them. Here the CDR3 reads CASSLNGLSSPGELFF. CDR3 bases: TGCGCCAGCAGCTTAAATGGGCTTTCCAGTCCCGGGGAGCTGTTTTTT.

This chain joins TRBV2 and TRBJ2-3; a weak D match, TRBD1 (6 bases). Trimming pared 9 bases from V and 2 bases from J, leaving 12 bases between. The CDR3 length is 13 residues. Germline V gives CDR1 SNHLY, CDR2 FYNNEI. In DNA, the CDR3 is TGTGCCAGAGAGGACAGACCCACAGATACGCAGTATTTT. Translation gives CAREDRPTDTQYF. Using reference TRBV2 and TRBJ2-3 for the parts outside the CDR3, the full variable domain is EPEVTQTPSHQVTQMGQEVILRCVPISNHLYFYWYRQILGQKVEFLVSFYNNEISEKSEIFDDQFSVERPDGSNFTLKIRSTKLEDSAMYFCAREDRPTDTQYFGPGTRLTVL.

The V gene is TRBV10-3, the J gene TRBJ1-5; D gene ambiguous. V was pared by 2 bases and J by 7 bases, with 15 bases between. CDR1 and CDR2 (germline): ENHRY, SYGVKD. CDR3 size: 15 residues. The CDR3 sequence: CAISEGTFSVQPQHF. CDR3 DNA: TGTGCCATCAGTGAGGGCACCTTTTCCGTCCAGCCCCAGCATTTT.

V gene TRBV25-1 combines with J gene TRBJ2-4; possible D gene TRBD2, 5 bases. CDR3 length: 12 amino acids. Trimming pared 6 bases from V and 8 bases from J, leaving 11 bases between. Per the germline V gene, CDR1 is MGHDK and CDR2 is SYGVNS. This CDR3 reads CASSGNGDIQYF. CDR3 nucleotides: TGTGCCAGCAGCGGGAATGGGGACATTCAGTACTTC.

V usage is TRBV5-4 and J usage is TRBJ2-1; 7 positions agree with TRBD1. Germline V gene lookup returns CDR1 SGHNT and CDR2 YYREEE (reference sequence). After removal of 2 bases from V and 8 bases from J, the junction contained 19 bases not matched to a gene. This CDR3 has 18 amino acids. The CDR3 loop is CASSLLPLGLFQGDEQFF. In nucleotides, the CDR3 is TGTGCCAGCAGCTTACTCCCCCTCGGTCTCTTTCAGGGGGATGAGCAGTTCTTC.

This clone was recorded once. V and J are TRBV29-1 and TRBJ2-5, with a weak D call TRBD1 (5 bases). CDR1 and CDR2 (germline): SQVTM, ANQGSEA. V was shortened by 2 bases and J by 3 bases, with 10 bases between the two germline ends. The CDR3 is 13 residues long. The CDR3 bases are TGCAGCGTTGAAAGGACATCCGAAGAGACCCAGTACTTC. Translating it yields CSVERTSEETQYF.

This clone was recorded once. The CDR3 DNA reads as TGTGCCAGCAGGGGCAGCTCGGACTATGGCTACACCTTC. The encoded protein is CASRGSSDYGYTF. The rearrangement links TRBV5-6 to TRBJ1-2; D is unclear. With 5 bases removed from V and 3 bases from J, the gap between germline ends came to 11 bases. CDR3 length: 13 residues. The V gene's germline CDR1 is SGHDT and CDR2 YYEEEE.

V gene TRBV19 combines with J gene TRBJ2-7; D is unclear. This CDR3 is 13 amino acids long. V lost 2 bases and J 2 bases, leaving 7 bases between the germline ends. Germline V gene data show CDR1 as LNHDA and CDR2 as SQIVND (reference sequence). CDR3 sequence: CASSIHQTYEQYF. For the CDR3, the DNA is TGTGCCAGTAGTATACATCAGACCTACGAGCAGTACTTC.

The rearrangement uses TRBV5-1 and TRBJ2-3; TRBD2 matches at 9 bases. V gave up 4 bases and J gave up 2 bases; unmatched junction bases: 5. The CDR3 extends over 15 amino acids. Germline V lookup: CDR1 SGHRS, CDR2 YFSETQ. The CDR3 nucleotides are TGCGCCAGCAGCCTCGCTAGCGGGATCACAGATACGCAGTATTTT. This encodes CASSLASGITDTQYF. The full variable domain, rest sourced from reference TRBV5-1 and TRBJ2-3, is KAGVTQTPRYLIKTRGQQVTLSCSPISGHRSVSWYQQTPGQGLQFLFEYFSETQRNKGNFPGRFSGRQFSNSRSEMNVSTLELGDSALYLCASSLASGITDTQYFGPGTRLTVL.

The V gene is TRBV11-2, the J gene TRBJ2-1, with no clear D. Germline V gene sequence: CDR1 SGHAT, CDR2 FQNNGV. Trimming removed 5 bases from V and 7 bases from J, with 12 bases in between. The CDR3 consists of 13 residues. CDR3 sequence (DNA): TGTGCCAGCAGCCCTGGTCTGACTAATGAGCAGTTCTTC. It is translated as CASSPGLTNEQFF. The entire variable domain, with the rest obtained from reference TRBV11-2 and TRBJ2-1, is as follows: EAGVAQSPRYKIIEKRQSVAFWCNPISGHATLYWYQQILGQGPKLLIQFQNNGVVDDSQLPKDRFSAERLKGVDSTLKIQPAKLEDSAVYLCASSPGLTNEQFFGPGTRLTVL.

The rearrangement links TRBV5-1 to TRBJ2-7, with TRBD1 identical over 7 bases. CDR1 is SGHRS and CDR2 is YFSETQ in the germline V gene. This CDR3 contains 16 residues. The ends lost 4 bases at V and 0 bases at J; junction bases unmatched: 10. CDR3: CASSRMTTGNSYEQYF. The CDR3 DNA follows: TGCGCCAGCAGCCGGATGACGACAGGGAACTCCTACGAGCAGTACTTC. The full variable domain, with the rest looked up from reference TRBV5-1 and TRBJ2-7, is KAGVTQTPRYLIKTRGQQVTLSCSPISGHRSVSWYQQTPGQGLQFLFEYFSETQRNKGNFPGRFSGRQFSNSRSEMNVSTLELGDSALYLCASSRMTTGNSYEQYFGPGTRLTVT.

The genes are TRBV18 and TRBJ1-1; D is uncertain. This CDR3 region has 12 residues. Germline V gene data show CDR1 as KGHSH and CDR2 as LQKENI. With 6 bases removed from V and 12 bases from J, the gap between germline ends came to 17 bases. The DNA for the CDR3 is TGTGCCAGCTCGACCCCGGGAGCAGGAACTTTCTTT. Translating it yields CASSTPGAGTFF.